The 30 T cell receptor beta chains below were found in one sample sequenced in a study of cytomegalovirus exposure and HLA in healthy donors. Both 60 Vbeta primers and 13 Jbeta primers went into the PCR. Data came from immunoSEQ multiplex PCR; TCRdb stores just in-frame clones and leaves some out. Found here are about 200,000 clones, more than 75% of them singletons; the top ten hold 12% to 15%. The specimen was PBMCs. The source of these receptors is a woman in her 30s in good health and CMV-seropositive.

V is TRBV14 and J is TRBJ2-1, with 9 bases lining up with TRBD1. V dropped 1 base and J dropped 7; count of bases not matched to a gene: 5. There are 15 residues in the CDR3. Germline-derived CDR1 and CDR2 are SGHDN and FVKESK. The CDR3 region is CASSQVLGTGNEQFF. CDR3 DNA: TGTGCCAGCAGCCAAGTGCTGGGGACAGGGAATGAGCAGTTCTTC.

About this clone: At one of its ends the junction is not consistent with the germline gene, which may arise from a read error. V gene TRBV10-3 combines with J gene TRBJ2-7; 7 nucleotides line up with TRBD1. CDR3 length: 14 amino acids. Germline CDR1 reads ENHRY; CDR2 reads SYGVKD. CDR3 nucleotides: TGTGTCATCAGATCGACAGGGAGCCGCTACGAGCAGTACTTC. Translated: CVIRSTGSRYEQYF.

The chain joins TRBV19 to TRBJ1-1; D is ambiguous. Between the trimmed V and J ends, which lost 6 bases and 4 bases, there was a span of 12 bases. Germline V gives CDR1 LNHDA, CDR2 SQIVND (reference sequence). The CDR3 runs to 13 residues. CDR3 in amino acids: CASSGDGSTEAFF. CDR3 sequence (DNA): TGTGCCAGTAGCGGCGATGGGAGCACTGAAGCTTTCTTT.

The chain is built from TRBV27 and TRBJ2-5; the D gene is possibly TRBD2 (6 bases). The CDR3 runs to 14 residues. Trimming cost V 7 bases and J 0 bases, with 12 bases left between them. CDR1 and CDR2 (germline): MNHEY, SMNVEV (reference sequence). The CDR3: CASTPPGDQETQYF. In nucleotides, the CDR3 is TGTGCCAGCACCCCTCCGGGGGACCAAGAGACCCAGTACTTC.

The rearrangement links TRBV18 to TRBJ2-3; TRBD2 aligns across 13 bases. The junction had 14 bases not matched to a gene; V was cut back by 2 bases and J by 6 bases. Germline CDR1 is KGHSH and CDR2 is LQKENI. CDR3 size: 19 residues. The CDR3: CASSPGTSGILAARDTQYF. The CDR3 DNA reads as TGTGCCAGCTCACCAGGGACTAGCGGGATCCTCGCTGCTCGGGATACGCAGTATTTT.

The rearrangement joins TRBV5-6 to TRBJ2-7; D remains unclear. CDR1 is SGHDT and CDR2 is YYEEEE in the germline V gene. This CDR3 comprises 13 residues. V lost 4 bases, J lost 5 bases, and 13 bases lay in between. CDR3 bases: TGTGCCAGCAGCCGAGCAGGAATCCACGAGCAGTACTTC. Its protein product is CASSRAGIHEQYF.

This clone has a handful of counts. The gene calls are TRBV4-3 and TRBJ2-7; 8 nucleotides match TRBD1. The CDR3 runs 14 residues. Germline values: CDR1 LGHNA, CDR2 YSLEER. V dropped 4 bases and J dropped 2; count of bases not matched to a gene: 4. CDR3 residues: CASSPDRGPYEQYF. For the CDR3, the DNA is TGCGCCAGCAGCCCCGACAGGGGACCCTACGAGCAGTACTTC.

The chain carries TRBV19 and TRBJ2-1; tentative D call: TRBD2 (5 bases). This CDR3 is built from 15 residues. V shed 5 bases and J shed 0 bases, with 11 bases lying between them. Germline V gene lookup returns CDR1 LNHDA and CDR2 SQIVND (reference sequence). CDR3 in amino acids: CASSPPGSSYNEQFF. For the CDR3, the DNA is TGTGCCAGTAGTCCCCCGGGGAGCTCCTACAATGAGCAGTTCTTC.

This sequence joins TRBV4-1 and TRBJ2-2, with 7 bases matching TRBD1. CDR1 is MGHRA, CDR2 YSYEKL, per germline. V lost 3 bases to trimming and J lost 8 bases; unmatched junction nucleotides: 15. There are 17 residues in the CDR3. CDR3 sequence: CASSQWDSPAKRGELFF. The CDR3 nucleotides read TGCGCCAGCAGCCAGTGGGACAGCCCGGCTAAAAGGGGGGAGCTGTTTTTT.

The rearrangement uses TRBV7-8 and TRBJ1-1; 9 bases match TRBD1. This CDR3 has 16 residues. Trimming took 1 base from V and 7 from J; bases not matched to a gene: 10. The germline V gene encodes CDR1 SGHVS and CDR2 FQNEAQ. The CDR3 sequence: CASSLEVDRGYSEAFF. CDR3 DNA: TGTGCCAGCAGCTTAGAAGTTGACAGGGGGTACAGTGAAGCTTTCTTT.

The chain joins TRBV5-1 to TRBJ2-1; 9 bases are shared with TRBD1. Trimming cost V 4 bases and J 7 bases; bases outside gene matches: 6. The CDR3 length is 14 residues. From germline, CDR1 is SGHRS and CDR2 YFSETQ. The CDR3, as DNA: TGCGCCAGCAGCCGGGGACAGGGCGAGAATGAGCAGTTCTTC. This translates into CASSRGQGENEQFF.

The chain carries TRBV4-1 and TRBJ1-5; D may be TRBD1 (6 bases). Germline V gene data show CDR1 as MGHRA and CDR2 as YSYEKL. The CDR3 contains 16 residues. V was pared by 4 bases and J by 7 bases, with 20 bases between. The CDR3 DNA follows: TGCGCCAGCAGCCCAAGAGAGATTCAGGGGATGCAGCCCCAGCATTTT. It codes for CASSPREIQGMQPQHF.

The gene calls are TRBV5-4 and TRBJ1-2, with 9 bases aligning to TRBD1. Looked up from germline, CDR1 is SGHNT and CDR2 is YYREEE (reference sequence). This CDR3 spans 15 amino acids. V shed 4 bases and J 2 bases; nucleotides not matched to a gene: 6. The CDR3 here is CASSPGQGVNYGYTF. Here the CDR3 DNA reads TGTGCCAGCAGCCCGGGACAGGGAGTAAACTATGGCTACACCTTC. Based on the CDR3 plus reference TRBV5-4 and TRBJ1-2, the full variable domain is ETGVTQSPTHLIKTRGQQVTLRCSSQSGHNTVSWYQQALGQGPQFIFQYYREEENGRGNFPPRFSGLQFPNYSSELNVNALELDDSALYLCASSPGQGVNYGYTFGSGTRLTVV.

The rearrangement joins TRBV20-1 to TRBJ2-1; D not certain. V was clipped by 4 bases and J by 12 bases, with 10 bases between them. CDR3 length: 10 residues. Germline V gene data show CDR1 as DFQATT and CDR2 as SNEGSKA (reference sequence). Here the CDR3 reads CSATVGRQFF. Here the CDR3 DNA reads TGCAGTGCTACCGTTGGGCGGCAGTTCTTC.

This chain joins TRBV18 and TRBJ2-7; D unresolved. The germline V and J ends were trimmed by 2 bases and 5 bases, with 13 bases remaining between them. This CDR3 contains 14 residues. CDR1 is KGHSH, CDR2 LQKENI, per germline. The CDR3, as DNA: TGTGCCAGCTCACCAATCTTCCGGGTTAACGAGCAGTACTTC. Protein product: CASSPIFRVNEQYF.

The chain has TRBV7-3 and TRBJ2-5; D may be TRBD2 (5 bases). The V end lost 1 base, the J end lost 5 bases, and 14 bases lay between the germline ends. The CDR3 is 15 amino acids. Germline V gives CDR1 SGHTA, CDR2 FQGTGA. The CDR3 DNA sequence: TGTGCCAGCAGCTTAATGGTTTTAGCGTGGGAGACCCAGTACTTC. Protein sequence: CASSLMVLAWETQYF.

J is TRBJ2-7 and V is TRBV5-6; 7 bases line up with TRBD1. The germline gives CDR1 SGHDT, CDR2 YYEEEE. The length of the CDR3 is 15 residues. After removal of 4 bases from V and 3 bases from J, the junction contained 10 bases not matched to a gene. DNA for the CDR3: TGTGCCAGCAGCAGGACGGACAGGACCCTCTACGAGCAGTACTTC. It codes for CASSRTDRTLYEQYF.

The CDR3 DNA reads as TGTGCCAGCAGTGATCGGGGCTCCTACGAGCAGTACTTC. Translating gives CASSDRGSYEQYF. V and J are TRBV6-1 and TRBJ2-7; weak D call: TRBD2 (5 bases). Germline values: CDR1 MNHNS, CDR2 SASEGT. The CDR3 consists of 13 residues. V lost 3 bases to trimming and J lost 0 bases, with 6 bases between them.

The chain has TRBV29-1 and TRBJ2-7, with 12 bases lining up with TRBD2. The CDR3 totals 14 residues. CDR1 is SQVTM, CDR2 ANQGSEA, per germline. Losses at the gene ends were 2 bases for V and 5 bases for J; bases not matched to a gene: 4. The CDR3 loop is CSVELTSGGNEQYF. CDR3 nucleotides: TGCAGCGTTGAATTAACTAGCGGGGGGAACGAGCAGTACTTC.

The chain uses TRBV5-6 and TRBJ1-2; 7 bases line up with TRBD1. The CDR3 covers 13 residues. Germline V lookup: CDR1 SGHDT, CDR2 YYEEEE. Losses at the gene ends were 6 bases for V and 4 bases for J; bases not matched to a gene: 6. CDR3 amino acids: CASTLGQVYGYTF. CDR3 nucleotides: TGTGCCAGCACCCTAGGACAGGTCTATGGCTACACCTTC.

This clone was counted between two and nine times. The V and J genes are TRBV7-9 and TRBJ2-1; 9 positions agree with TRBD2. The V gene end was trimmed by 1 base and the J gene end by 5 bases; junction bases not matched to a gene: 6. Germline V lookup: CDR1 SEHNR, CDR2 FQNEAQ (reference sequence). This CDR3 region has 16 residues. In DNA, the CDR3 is TGTGCCAGCAGCTTAGGAGTCGAGCGGGGGGACAATGAGCAGTTCTTC. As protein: CASSLGVERGDNEQFF.

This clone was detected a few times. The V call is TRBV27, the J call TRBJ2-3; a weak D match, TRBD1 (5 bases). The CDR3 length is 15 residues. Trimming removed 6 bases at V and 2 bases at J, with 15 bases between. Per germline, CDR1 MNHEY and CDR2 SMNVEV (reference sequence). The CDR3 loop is CASSSTRAFTDTQYF. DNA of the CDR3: TGTGCCAGCAGCTCAACCAGGGCCTTCACAGATACGCAGTATTTT.

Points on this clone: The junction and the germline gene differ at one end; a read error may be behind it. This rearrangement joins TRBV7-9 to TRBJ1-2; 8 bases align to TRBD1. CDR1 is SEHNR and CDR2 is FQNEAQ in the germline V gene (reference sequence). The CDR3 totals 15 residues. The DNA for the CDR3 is TGTTCCAGCAGCCACGCCTTACAGGGGGGTAATGGCTACACCTTC. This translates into CSSSHALQGGNGYTF. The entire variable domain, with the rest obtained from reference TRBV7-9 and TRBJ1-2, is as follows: DTGVSQNPRHKITKRGQNVTFRCDPISEHNRLYWYRQTLGQGPEFLTYFQNEAQLEKSRLLSDRFSAERPKGSFSTLEIQRTEQGDSAMYLCSSSHALQGGNGYTFGSGTRLTVV.

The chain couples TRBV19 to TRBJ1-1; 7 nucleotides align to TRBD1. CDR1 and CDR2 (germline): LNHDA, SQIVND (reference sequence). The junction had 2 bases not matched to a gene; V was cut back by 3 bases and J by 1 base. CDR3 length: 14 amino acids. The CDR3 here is CASSIGTENTEAFF. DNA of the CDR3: TGTGCCAGTAGTATCGGGACAGAGAACACTGAAGCTTTCTTT.

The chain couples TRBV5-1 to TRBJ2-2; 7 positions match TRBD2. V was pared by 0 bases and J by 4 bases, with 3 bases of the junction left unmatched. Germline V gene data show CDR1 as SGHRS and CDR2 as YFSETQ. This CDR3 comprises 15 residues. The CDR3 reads CASSLAGGTTGELFF. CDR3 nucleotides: TGCGCCAGCAGCTTGGCGGGAGGTACCACCGGGGAGCTGTTTTTT.

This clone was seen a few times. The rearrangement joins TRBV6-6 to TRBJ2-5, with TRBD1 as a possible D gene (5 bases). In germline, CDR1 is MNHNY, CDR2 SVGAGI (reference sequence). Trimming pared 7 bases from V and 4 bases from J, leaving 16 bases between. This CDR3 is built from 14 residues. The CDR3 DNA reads TGTGCCAGCATAGGTCAGGGTCTAGGAGAGACCCAGTACTTC. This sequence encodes CASIGQGLGETQYF.

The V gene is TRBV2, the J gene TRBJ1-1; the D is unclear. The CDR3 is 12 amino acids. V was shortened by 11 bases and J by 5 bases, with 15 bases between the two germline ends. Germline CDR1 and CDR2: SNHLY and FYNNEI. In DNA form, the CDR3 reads TGTGCCGGGTCTCTGGCGAGGACTGAAGCTTTCTTT. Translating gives CAGSLARTEAFF.

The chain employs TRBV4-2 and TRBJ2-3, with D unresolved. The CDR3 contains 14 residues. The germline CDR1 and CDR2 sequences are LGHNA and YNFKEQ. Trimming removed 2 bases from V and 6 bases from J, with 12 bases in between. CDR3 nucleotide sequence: TGTGCCAGCAGCCAACCCGGCCGCGGTGATACGCAGTATTTT. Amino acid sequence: CASSQPGRGDTQYF.

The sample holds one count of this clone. The CDR3 loop reads CASSPTPGKEAGQYF. The DNA of the CDR3 is TGTGCCAGCTCACCCACCCCGGGAAAGGAGGCCGGGCAGTACTTC. The V call is TRBV18, the J call TRBJ2-7; D may be TRBD2 (5 bases). This CDR3 contains 15 residues. CDR1 and CDR2 (germline): KGHSH, LQKENI. Trimming removed 3 bases from V and 9 bases from J, with 21 bases in between.

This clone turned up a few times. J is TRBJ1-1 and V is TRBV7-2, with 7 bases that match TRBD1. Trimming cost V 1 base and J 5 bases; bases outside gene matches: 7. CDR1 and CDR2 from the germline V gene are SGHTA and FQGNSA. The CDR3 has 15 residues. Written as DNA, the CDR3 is TGTGCCAGCAGCTTAGTAGGGGGCTGGGTGACTGAAGCTTTCTTT. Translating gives CASSLVGGWVTEAFF.